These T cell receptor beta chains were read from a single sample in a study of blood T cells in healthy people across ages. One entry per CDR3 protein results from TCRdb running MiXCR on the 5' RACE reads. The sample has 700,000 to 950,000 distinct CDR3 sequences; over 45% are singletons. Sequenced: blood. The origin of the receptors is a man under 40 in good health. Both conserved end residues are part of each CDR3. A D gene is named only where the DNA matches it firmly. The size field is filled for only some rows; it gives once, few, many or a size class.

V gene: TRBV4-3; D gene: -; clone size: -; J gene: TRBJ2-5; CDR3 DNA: TGCGCCAGCAGCCAAGGTCGGGAGTTGGAGACCCAGTACTTC; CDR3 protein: CASSQGRELETQYF
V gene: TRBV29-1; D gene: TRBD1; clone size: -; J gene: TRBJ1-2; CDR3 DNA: TGCAGCGTTGATCCCCAGACAGGGGCAACTATGGGCTACACCTTC; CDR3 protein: CSVDPQTGATMGYTF
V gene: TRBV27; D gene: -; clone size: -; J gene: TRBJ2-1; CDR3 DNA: TGTGCCACCACACCAAATTTAGCATTCGTTGAGCAGTTCTTC; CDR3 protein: CATTPNLAFVEQFF
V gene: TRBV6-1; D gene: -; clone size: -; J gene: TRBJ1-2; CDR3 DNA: TGTGCCAGCAGTGCGACGGCCCACTATGGCTACACCTTC; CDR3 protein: CASSATAHYGYTF
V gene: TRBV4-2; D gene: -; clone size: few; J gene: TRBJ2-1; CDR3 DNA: TGTGCCAGCAGCCAATTGGGGGCTGTCAATGAGCAGTTCTTC; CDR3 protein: CASSQLGAVNEQFF
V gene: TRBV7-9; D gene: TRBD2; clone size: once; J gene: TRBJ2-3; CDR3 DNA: TGTGCCAGCGCCACGGGACTAGCGGAGACAGATACGCAGTATTTT; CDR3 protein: CASATGLAETDTQYF
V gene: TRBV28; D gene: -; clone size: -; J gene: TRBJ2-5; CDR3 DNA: TGTGCCAAAGTTGGGACACCACTCGAGACCCAGTACTTC; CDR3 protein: CAKVGTPLETQYF
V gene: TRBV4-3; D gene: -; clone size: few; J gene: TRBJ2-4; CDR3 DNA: TGCGCCAGCAGCCAAGGGTTCGGCAGTGAGGAAAACATTCAGTACTTC; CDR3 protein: CASSQGFGSEENIQYF
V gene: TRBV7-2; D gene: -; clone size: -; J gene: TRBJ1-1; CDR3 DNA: TGTGCCAGCAGTTACGTGGCTGAAGCTTTCTTT; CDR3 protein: CASSYVAEAFF
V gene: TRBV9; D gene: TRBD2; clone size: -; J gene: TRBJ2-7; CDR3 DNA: TGTGCCAGCAGCGCATCCGGGACTAGCGTCGAGCAGTACTTC; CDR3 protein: CASSASGTSVEQYF
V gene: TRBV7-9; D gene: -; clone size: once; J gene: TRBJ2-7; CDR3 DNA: TGTGCCAGCAGCTTTACTTTGGGCGAGCAGTACTTC; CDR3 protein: CASSFTLGEQYF